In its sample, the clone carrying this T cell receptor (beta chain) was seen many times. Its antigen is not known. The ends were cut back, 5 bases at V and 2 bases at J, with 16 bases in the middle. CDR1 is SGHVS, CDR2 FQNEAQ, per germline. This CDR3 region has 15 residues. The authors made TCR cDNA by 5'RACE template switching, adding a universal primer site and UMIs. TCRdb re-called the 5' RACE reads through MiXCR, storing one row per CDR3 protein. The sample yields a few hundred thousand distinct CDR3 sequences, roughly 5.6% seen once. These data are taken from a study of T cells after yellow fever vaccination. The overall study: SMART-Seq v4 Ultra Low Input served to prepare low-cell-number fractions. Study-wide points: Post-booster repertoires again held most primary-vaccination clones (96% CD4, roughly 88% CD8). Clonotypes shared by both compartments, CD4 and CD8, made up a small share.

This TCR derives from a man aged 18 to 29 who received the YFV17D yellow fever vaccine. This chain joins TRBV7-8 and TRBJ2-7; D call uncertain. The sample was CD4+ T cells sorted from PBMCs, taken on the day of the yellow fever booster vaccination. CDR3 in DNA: TGTGCCAGCAGCCAAAGACGGACCGGAACCTACGAGCAGTACTTC. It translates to CASSQRRTGTYEQYF.